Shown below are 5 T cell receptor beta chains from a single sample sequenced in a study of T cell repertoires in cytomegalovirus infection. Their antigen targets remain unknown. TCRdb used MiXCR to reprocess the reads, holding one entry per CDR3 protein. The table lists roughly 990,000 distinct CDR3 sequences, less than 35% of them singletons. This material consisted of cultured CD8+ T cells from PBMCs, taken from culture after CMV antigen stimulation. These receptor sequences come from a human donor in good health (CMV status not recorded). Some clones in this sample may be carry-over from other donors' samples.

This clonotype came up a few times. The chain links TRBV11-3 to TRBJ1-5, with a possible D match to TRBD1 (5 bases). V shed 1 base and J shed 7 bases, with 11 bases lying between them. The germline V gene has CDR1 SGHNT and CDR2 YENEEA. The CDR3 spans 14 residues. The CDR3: CASSLVPGHQPQHF. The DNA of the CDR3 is TGTGCCAGCAGCTTAGTGCCCGGACACCAGCCCCAGCATTTT.

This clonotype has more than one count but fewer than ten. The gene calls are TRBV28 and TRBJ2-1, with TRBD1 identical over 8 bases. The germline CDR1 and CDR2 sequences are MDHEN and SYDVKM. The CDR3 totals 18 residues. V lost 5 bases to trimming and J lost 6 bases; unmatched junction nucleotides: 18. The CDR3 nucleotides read TGTGCCAGCAGTCCCTCCTCGGACAGGGTAGGCTACGGCAATGAGCAGTTCTTC. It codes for CASSPSSDRVGYGNEQFF.

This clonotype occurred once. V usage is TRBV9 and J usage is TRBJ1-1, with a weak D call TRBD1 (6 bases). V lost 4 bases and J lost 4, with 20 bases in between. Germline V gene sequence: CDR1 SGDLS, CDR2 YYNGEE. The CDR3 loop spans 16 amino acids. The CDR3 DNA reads TGTGCCAGCAGCACTCATCGACAGGCCGGTTTCACTGAAGCTTTCTTT. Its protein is CASSTHRQAGFTEAFF. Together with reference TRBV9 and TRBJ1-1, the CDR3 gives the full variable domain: DSGVTQTPKHLITATGQRVTLRCSPRSGDLSVYWYQQSLDQGLQFLIQYYNGEERAKGNILERFSAQQFPDLHSELNLSSLELGDSALYFCASSTHRQAGFTEAFFGQGTRLTVV.

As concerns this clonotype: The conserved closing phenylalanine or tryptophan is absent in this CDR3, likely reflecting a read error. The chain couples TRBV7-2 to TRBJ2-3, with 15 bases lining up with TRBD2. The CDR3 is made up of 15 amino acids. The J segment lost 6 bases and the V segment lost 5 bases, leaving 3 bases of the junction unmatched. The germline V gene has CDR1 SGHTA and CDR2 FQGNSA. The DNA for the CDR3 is TGTGCCAGCAGCCCTGGGACTAGCGGGGGGGATACGCAGTATTCT. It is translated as CASSPGTSGGDTQYS.

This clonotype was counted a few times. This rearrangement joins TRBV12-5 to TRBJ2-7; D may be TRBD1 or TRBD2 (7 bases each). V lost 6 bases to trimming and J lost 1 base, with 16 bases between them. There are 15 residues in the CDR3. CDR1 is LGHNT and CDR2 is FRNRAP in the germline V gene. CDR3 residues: CASGSSGTASYEQYF. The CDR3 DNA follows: TGTGCTAGTGGCTCAAGCGGGACAGCATCCTACGAGCAGTACTTC.